Presented here are 16 T cell receptor beta chains from one specimen sequenced in a study of cytomegalovirus exposure and HLA in healthy donors. Primers: 60 Vbeta forward and 13 Jbeta reverse. The method was immunoSEQ multiplex PCR; TCRdb's version includes in-frame clones alone and lacks a portion of them. The repertoire holds about 180,000 clones, with just under 80% as singletons. Sequences were obtained from PBMCs. The source is a woman in her thirties in good health and CMV-seronegative.

The chain links TRBV7-6 to TRBJ1-3; 9 nucleotides align to TRBD1. The CDR3 length is 15 residues. V trimming: 1 base; J trimming: 2 bases; junction bases outside the gene matches: 0. Germline V gives CDR1 SGHVS, CDR2 FNYEAQ. CDR3 sequence reads: CASSLGTGAGNTIYF. The CDR3 coding sequence is TGTGCCAGCAGCTTAGGGACAGGGGCTGGAAACACCATATATTTT.

This clone was counted only a few times. The chain joins TRBV7-2 to TRBJ2-7; 9 bases fit TRBD2. CDR1 and CDR2 from the germline V gene are SGHTA and FQGNSA. CDR3 length: 15 amino acids. The trim removed 3 bases at V and 2 bases at J, leaving 5 bases unmatched. DNA for the CDR3: TGTGCCAGCAGCTTGGAGGGCGGGGGGGCCTACGAGCAGTACTTC. Amino acids: CASSLEGGGAYEQYF.

The chain employs TRBV2 and TRBJ1-5, with TRBD1 as a possible D gene (5 bases). The ends were cut back, 0 bases at V and 2 bases at J, with 11 bases in the middle. Germline V gives CDR1 SNHLY, CDR2 FYNNEI. The CDR3 covers 16 residues. CDR3 in amino acids: CASSEALGGGNQPQHF. CDR3 nucleotide sequence: TGTGCCAGCAGTGAAGCGCTGGGGGGGGGCAATCAGCCCCAGCATTTT.

This clone has only a few counts. CDR3 in DNA: TGTGCCAGCAGCTCTCTGGGGAGCTCCTATAATTCACCCCTCCACTTT. This sequence encodes CASSSLGSSYNSPLHF. V usage is TRBV11-3 and J usage is TRBJ1-6; D is unclear. CDR1 SGHNT and CDR2 YENEEA come from the germline V gene. V was cut by 4 bases and J by 0 bases, with 10 bases left in between. This CDR3 is 16 amino acids long.

The V call is TRBV5-1, the J call TRBJ1-2, with D unclear. Trimming took 4 bases from V and 1 from J, leaving 8 bases between them. This CDR3 is built from 13 residues. Germline V lookup: CDR1 SGHRS, CDR2 YFSETQ. This CDR3 reads CASSPTGNYGYTF. CDR3 bases: TGCGCCAGCAGCCCCACGGGTAACTATGGCTACACCTTC.

V usage is TRBV29-1 and J usage is TRBJ2-7, with D perhaps matching TRBD2 (7 bases). CDR3 length: 15 amino acids. Germline V CDR1 and CDR2: SQVTM, ANQGSEA. V lost 0 bases and J 7 bases, leaving 19 bases between the germline ends. The DNA for the CDR3 is TGCAGCGTTGAAGAAGCGGCGGGGGCGCAGCGGGAGCAGTACTTC. This gives the protein CSVEEAAGAQREQYF.

The J gene is TRBJ1-4, the V gene TRBV4-2, with D perhaps TRBD1 (5 bases). V was trimmed by 3 bases and J by 10 bases, leaving 21 bases between them. This CDR3 is 16 amino acids long. Germline V CDR1 and CDR2: LGHNA, YNFKEQ. The CDR3 DNA reads TGTGCCAGCAGCCATATAACAGGCGGTGAACGAGGAAAACTGTTTTTT. Translating it yields CASSHITGGERGKLFF.

The genes are TRBV6-1 and TRBJ1-6; 8 bases map to TRBD1. This CDR3 is built from 16 residues. The germline CDR1 and CDR2 sequences are MNHNS and SASEGT. V lost 4 bases and J lost 7; bases outside the gene matches: 9. The CDR3 sequence is CASSAGQGVGNSPLHF. Written as DNA, the CDR3 is TGTGCCAGCAGTGCAGGACAGGGTGTTGGGAATTCACCCCTCCACTTT.

The V call is TRBV19, the J call TRBJ1-5; possible D gene TRBD1, 5 bases. V was pared by 5 bases and J by 3 bases, with 23 bases between. Germline V gene data show CDR1 as LNHDA and CDR2 as SQIVND (reference sequence). The length of the CDR3 is 18 residues. The chain's CDR3 is CASSSRDFSLRANQPQHF. In DNA form, the CDR3 reads TGTGCCAGTAGTTCCCGGGACTTCTCTTTGAGGGCCAATCAGCCCCAGCATTTT.

The count of this clone is one. The chain recombines TRBV13 with TRBJ2-7; 7 nucleotides agree with TRBD1. From germline, CDR1 is PRHDT and CDR2 FYEKMQ (reference sequence). This CDR3 has 13 amino acids. With 5 bases clipped from V and 0 bases from J, the junction kept 1 base outside the gene matches. The CDR3 DNA follows: TGTGCCAGCAGCGGGGACAGCTCCTACGAGCAGTACTTC. It codes for CASSGDSSYEQYF.

This clone has just a few counts. The chain is built from TRBV5-1 and TRBJ2-7; 15 positions agree with TRBD2. Trimming removed 3 bases from V and 2 bases from J; junction bases left unmatched: 6. CDR3 size: 17 residues. CDR1 and CDR2 (germline): SGHRS, YFSETQ. The CDR3 region has the DNA TGCGCCAGCAGCTCCGGGACTAGCGGGGGGTTTCCCTACGAGCAGTACTTC. Translation: CASSSGTSGGFPYEQYF. The full variable domain, in which reference TRBV5-1 and TRBJ2-7 provide the parts outside the CDR3, is KAGVTQTPRYLIKTRGQQVTLSCSPISGHRSVSWYQQTPGQGLQFLFEYFSETQRNKGNFPGRFSGRQFSNSRSEMNVSTLELGDSALYLCASSSGTSGGFPYEQYFGPGTRLTVT.

The chain has TRBV19 and TRBJ1-1; TRBD1 agrees at 8 bases. This CDR3 is built from 13 residues. V was pared by 5 bases and J by 5 bases, with 4 bases of the junction left unmatched. Germline values: CDR1 LNHDA, CDR2 SQIVND (reference sequence). In nucleotides, the CDR3 is TGTGCCAGTAGTGAAACAGGGGGAACTGAAGCTTTCTTT. Protein product: CASSETGGTEAFF.

This clone was found a few times. One end of the junction varies from germline; a read error may be responsible. This rearrangement joins TRBV18 to TRBJ2-5; perhaps TRBD2 as D (6 bases). This CDR3 has 14 residues. Germline V gene sequence: CDR1 KGHSH, CDR2 LQKENI. The CDR3 reads CASSPLAGGETQYF. CDR3 bases: TGTGCCAGCTCGCCACTAGCTGGCGGGGAGACCCAGTACTTC.

V usage is TRBV7-2 and J usage is TRBJ2-1; a weak D match, TRBD1 (6 bases). Germline V gives CDR1 SGHTA, CDR2 FQGNSA. V dropped 5 bases and J dropped 0 bases, with 11 bases sitting between them. The CDR3 runs 15 residues. CDR3 in amino acids: CASSRDTSSYNEQFF. The CDR3 DNA follows: TGTGCCAGCAGCCGGGACACAAGCTCCTACAATGAGCAGTTCTTC.

V gene TRBV7-9 combines with J gene TRBJ2-1; a possible D gene is TRBD2 (6 bases). The V gene's germline CDR1 is SEHNR and CDR2 FQNEAQ (reference sequence). V dropped 5 bases and J dropped 10 bases, with 24 bases sitting between them. The CDR3 spans 16 residues. Here the CDR3 reads CASSPGPPSDMDEQFF. The CDR3 region has the DNA TGTGCCAGCAGCCCCGGGCCGCCTAGCGATATGGACGAGCAGTTCTTC.

The rearrangement uses TRBV18 and TRBJ1-3; D is unresolved. The germline CDR1 and CDR2 sequences are KGHSH and LQKENI. This CDR3 spans 15 amino acids. V was clipped by 3 bases and J by 8 bases, with 17 bases between them. CDR3 nucleotides: TGTGCCAGCTCACCGCCCGGACTGCCTGGGGACACCATATATTTT. Residues: CASSPPGLPGDTIYF. The full variable domain, with the rest looked up from reference TRBV18 and TRBJ1-3, is NAGVMQNPRHLVRRRGQEARLRCSPMKGHSHVYWYRQLPEEGLKFMVYLQKENIIDESGMPKERFSAEFPKEGPSILRIQQVVRGDSAAYFCASSPPGLPGDTIYFGEGSWLTVV.